Described below is a single T cell receptor beta chain sequence and its context. All patients were mismatch repair deficient, assessed by either PCR or immunohistochemistry. Using immunoSEQ multiplex PCR, the repertoire was profiled, and TCRdb retains in-frame clones only, with some absent. The sample lists about 14,000 clones; approximately 82% were seen once. Germline CDR1 SGHRS, CDR2 YFSETQ. This CDR3 is 15 amino acids long. J was trimmed by 9 bases and V by 0 bases; bases with no gene match: 6. The data originate from a study of PD-1 blockade in mismatch repair-deficient tumors. The TCR originated in an adult with mismatch repair-deficient cancer. This chain links TRBV5-1 with TRBJ2-1; TRBD2 matches 10 bases. The sequencing here drew on PBMCs, taken less than 15 weeks after starting pembrolizumab. CDR3 nucleotide sequence: TGCGCCAGCAGCTTGGGGCTAGCGGGGGCGGGTGAGCAGTTCTTC. Translating it yields CASSLGLAGAGEQFF.